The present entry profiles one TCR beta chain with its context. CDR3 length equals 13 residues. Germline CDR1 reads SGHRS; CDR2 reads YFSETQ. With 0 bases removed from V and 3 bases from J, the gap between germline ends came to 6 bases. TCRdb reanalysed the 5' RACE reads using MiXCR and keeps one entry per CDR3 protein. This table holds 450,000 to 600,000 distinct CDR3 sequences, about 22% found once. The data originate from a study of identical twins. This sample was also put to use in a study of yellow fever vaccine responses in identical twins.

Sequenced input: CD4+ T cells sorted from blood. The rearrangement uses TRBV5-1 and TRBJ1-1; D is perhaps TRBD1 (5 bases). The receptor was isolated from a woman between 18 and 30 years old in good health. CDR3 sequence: CASSLGQHTEAFF. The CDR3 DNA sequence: TGCGCCAGCAGCTTGGGACAGCACACTGAAGCTTTCTTT.